The 9 T cell receptor beta chains listed next were all sequenced from one sample in a study of beta chain features in type 1 diabetes. Expressed TCRB transcripts were sequenced after all isolated RNA was converted to cDNA. Data came from immunoSEQ multiplex PCR; TCRdb stores just in-frame clones and leaves some out. The data hold under 150,000 clones, with about 7.1% observed a single time. Material for sequencing was central memory CD4+ T cells from blood. Every receptor here comes from a woman aged 30 to 39 in good health.

This clone was counted between two and nine times. The chain employs TRBV15 and TRBJ1-3; maybe TRBD1 (6 bases). V lost 2 bases to trimming and J lost 6 bases, with 8 bases between them. From germline, CDR1 is LNHNV and CDR2 YYDKDF (reference sequence). The CDR3 has 13 residues. The CDR3: CATSRQGKNTIYF. The DNA for the CDR3 is TGTGCCACCAGCAGACAGGGGAAAAACACCATATATTTT.

This clone has ten or more counts. The V call is TRBV7-9, the J call TRBJ2-2, with 11 bases that match TRBD2. Germline-derived CDR1 and CDR2 are SEHNR and FQNEAQ (reference sequence). The J segment lost 7 bases and the V segment lost 4 bases, leaving 8 bases of the junction unmatched. The CDR3 runs 16 residues. The CDR3 region is CASSSIAGGPGGELFF. As DNA, the CDR3 is TGTGCCAGCAGCTCCATAGCGGGAGGGCCTGGCGGGGAGCTGTTTTTT.

The chain carries TRBV5-1 and TRBJ2-7; D may be TRBD1 (5 bases). CDR1 and CDR2 (germline): SGHRS, YFSETQ. Trimming took 0 bases from V and 3 from J, leaving 10 bases between them. The CDR3 covers 14 residues. The DNA of the CDR3 is TGCGCCAGCAGCTTGGGTCAGGGCTACTACGAGCAGTACTTC. Translating it yields CASSLGQGYYEQYF.

This clone was counted only a few times. J is TRBJ2-1 and V is TRBV25-1; possibly TRBD2 for D (5 bases). Germline V gives CDR1 MGHDK, CDR2 SYGVNS. Trimming removed 6 bases from V and 3 bases from J, with 9 bases in between. The CDR3 totals 13 residues. CDR3 sequence: CASRAVSYNEQFF. CDR3 nucleotides: TGTGCCAGCAGAGCGGTTAGCTACAATGAGCAGTTCTTC.

Here the CDR3 DNA reads TGTGCCAGCAGCCCTAGCGGAACCTACGAGCAGTACTTC. Amino acid sequence: CASSPSGTYEQYF. This chain links TRBV5-6 with TRBJ2-7; the match to TRBD2 covers 7 bases. CDR3 length: 13 amino acids. V was pared by 4 bases and J by 2 bases, with 3 bases of the junction left unmatched. CDR1 is SGHDT, CDR2 YYEEEE, per germline.

The V call is TRBV5-4, the J call TRBJ1-4; no firm D call. Germline V CDR1 and CDR2: SGHNT, YYREEE (reference sequence). Trimming pared 1 base from V and 8 bases from J, leaving 6 bases between. CDR3 length equals 12 residues. The CDR3 reads CASSLTDEKLFF. CDR3 DNA: TGTGCCAGCAGCTTGACAGACGAAAAACTGTTTTTT.

Only a few counts were recorded for this clone. This rearrangement joins TRBV7-3 to TRBJ2-1, with 10 bases that match TRBD2. The J segment lost 5 bases and the V segment lost 3 bases, leaving 7 bases of the junction unmatched. This CDR3 spans 16 amino acids. Germline V CDR1 and CDR2: SGHTA, FQGTGA. CDR3: CASSLTSGLPNNEQFF. The CDR3 nucleotides are TGTGCCAGCAGCTTGACTAGCGGGCTCCCAAACAATGAGCAGTTCTTC. The whole variable domain, remainder taken from reference TRBV7-3 and TRBJ2-1, is GAGVSQTPSNKVTEKGKYVELRCDPISGHTALYWYRQSLGQGPEFLIYFQGTGAADDSGLPNDRFFAVRPEGSVSTLKIQRTERGDSAVYLCASSLTSGLPNNEQFFGPGTRLTVL.

This clone was seen a few times. The chain uses TRBV5-6 and TRBJ2-3; D may be TRBD2 (5 bases). With 1 base removed from V and 1 base from J, the gap between germline ends came to 7 bases. This CDR3 region has 14 residues. CDR1 is SGHDT, CDR2 YYEEEE, per germline. The CDR3 DNA reads as TGTGCCAGCAGCTTGTCCGGGGGCACAGATACGCAGTATTTT. This codes for CASSLSGGTDTQYF.

The rearrangement links TRBV27 to TRBJ2-7; tentatively, D is TRBD1 (6 bases). The germline V and J ends were trimmed by 2 bases and 0 bases, with 11 bases remaining between them. The CDR3 totals 15 residues. Germline V gene lookup returns CDR1 MNHEY and CDR2 SMNVEV (reference sequence). Here the CDR3 DNA reads TGTGCCAGCAGTTTAGTGACAGGTAACTCCTACGAGCAGTACTTC. Protein: CASSLVTGNSYEQYF.